A single sample is the source of the 22 T cell receptor beta chains below, sequenced in a study of T cells in localized non-small cell lung cancer. Sequencing was performed with immunoSEQ multiplex PCR; in TCRdb, only in-frame clones are kept and a portion is missing. The sample records fewer than 20,000 clones, approximately 81% being singletons. The source was peripheral blood, collected before any cancer treatment. Receptors originate from a male donor at least 60 years old with stage I lung adenocarcinoma.

There are a few counts of this clone. This chain connects TRBV4-1 to TRBJ2-2; D perhaps matches TRBD1 (6 bases). CDR3 length equals 18 residues. Trimming left V 0 bases short and J 0 bases short, with 14 bases between. Germline loops: CDR1 MGHRA, CDR2 YSYEKL. CDR3 residues: CASSQDFTGRSNTGELFF. The DNA for the CDR3 is TGCGCCAGCAGCCAAGATTTCACAGGGCGCTCGAACACCGGGGAGCTGTTTTTT.

The chain recombines TRBV28 with TRBJ2-1; 7 bases line up with TRBD2. Germline V gene sequence: CDR1 MDHEN, CDR2 SYDVKM. This CDR3 is built from 12 residues. Trimming removed 6 bases from V and 7 bases from J; junction bases left unmatched: 3. CDR3 coding DNA: TGTGCCAGCAGGGGAGCGGGGAATGAGCAGTTCTTC. This sequence encodes CASRGAGNEQFF.

The J gene is TRBJ2-1, the V gene TRBV4-2; 8 nucleotides agree with TRBD2. The CDR3 loop spans 15 amino acids. CDR1 and CDR2 (germline): LGHNA, YNFKEQ. V was pared by 1 base and J by 5 bases, with 4 bases of the junction left unmatched. The CDR3 DNA reads TGTGCCAGCAGCCAAGGGACTAGCAAAGACAATGAGCAGTTCTTC. This gives the protein CASSQGTSKDNEQFF.

V is TRBV25-1 and J is TRBJ2-1; 13 bases are shared with TRBD2. The CDR3 is 17 residues long. CDR1 is MGHDK, CDR2 SYGVNS, per germline. The junction had 6 bases not matched to a gene; V was cut back by 3 bases and J by 4 bases. The CDR3 protein is CASSDYSGLAGYNEQFF. The DNA of the CDR3 is TGTGCCAGCAGTGACTATTCGGGACTAGCGGGGTACAATGAGCAGTTCTTC. Using reference TRBV25-1 and TRBJ2-1 for the parts outside the CDR3, the full variable domain is EADIYQTPRYLVIGTGKKITLECSQTMGHDKMYWYQQDPGMELHLIHYSYGVNSTEKGDLSSESTVSRIRTEHFPLTLESARPSHTSQYLCASSDYSGLAGYNEQFFGPGTRLTVL.

The chain joins TRBV11-2 to TRBJ1-1; D gene uncertain. Germline V gene data show CDR1 as SGHAT and CDR2 as FQNNGV. The CDR3 extends over 14 amino acids. The V and J ends lost 0 bases and 5 bases respectively, with 10 bases between them. The CDR3 is CASSLEQGLTEAFF. The CDR3 DNA sequence: TGTGCCAGCAGCTTAGAGCAAGGGTTAACTGAAGCTTTCTTT.

The chain carries TRBV5-6 and TRBJ1-5; tentative D call: TRBD1 (5 bases). Germline CDR1 is SGHDT and CDR2 is YYEEEE. Deletions cut 1 base from V and 7 bases from J, with 9 bases between. The CDR3 consists of 13 residues. The CDR3: CASSLTGGQPQHF. The CDR3 DNA is TGTGCCAGCAGCTTGACAGGCGGACAGCCCCAGCATTTT.

This clone was detected once. V and J are TRBV15 and TRBJ1-5; D possibly corresponds to TRBD1 (6 bases). CDR3 length: 14 amino acids. The germline CDR1 and CDR2 sequences are LNHNV and YYDKDF (reference sequence). Trimming took 5 bases from V and 4 from J, leaving 12 bases between them. CDR3 protein: CATSPYRENQPQHF. CDR3 DNA sequence: TGTGCCACCAGCCCGTACAGGGAGAATCAGCCCCAGCATTTT.

The sample holds a few counts of this clone. This chain links TRBV4-3 with TRBJ1-1; the match to TRBD1 covers 8 bases. Germline V CDR1 and CDR2: LGHNA, YSLEER. Trimming took 4 bases from V and 5 from J; bases not matched to a gene: 12. The CDR3 spans 16 residues. The CDR3 nucleotides are TGCGCCAGCAGCCCAGGCACCGGGACAGGAAGAACTGAAGCTTTCTTT. Protein: CASSPGTGTGRTEAFF.

The table lists this clone with a count of one. The genes are TRBV28 and TRBJ1-2; D is ambiguous. Germline V gene lookup returns CDR1 MDHEN and CDR2 SYDVKM. This CDR3 has 14 residues. V lost 1 base and J lost 0, with 6 bases in between. CDR3 nucleotide sequence: TGTGCCAGCAGTTTATCCGGAACTAACTATGGCTACACCTTC. Translating it yields CASSLSGTNYGYTF.

This chain links TRBV7-2 with TRBJ2-7; 7 bases line up with TRBD2. The CDR3 contains 15 residues. J was trimmed by 2 bases and V by 5 bases; bases with no gene match: 9. Germline-derived CDR1 and CDR2 are SGHTA and FQGNSA. The CDR3 DNA is TGTGCCAGCAGCACCTCTAGCGGAAAAACCTACGAGCAGTACTTC. It encodes CASSTSSGKTYEQYF. The whole variable domain, filled in from reference TRBV7-2 and TRBJ2-7, reads GAGVSQSPSNKVTEKGKDVELRCDPISGHTALYWYRQSLGQGLEFLIYFQGNSAPDKSGLPSDRFSAERTGGSVSTLTIQRTQQEDSAVYLCASSTSSGKTYEQYFGPGTRLTVT.

The chain is built from TRBV13 and TRBJ1-1, with D hard to call. The germline CDR1 and CDR2 sequences are PRHDT and FYEKMQ (reference sequence). V was trimmed by 1 base and J by 8 bases, leaving 11 bases between them. The CDR3 contains 13 residues. The CDR3 here is CASSLDRSHEAFF. The CDR3 coding sequence is TGTGCCAGCAGCTTAGATCGGTCTCACGAAGCTTTCTTT.

The chain combines TRBV18 with TRBJ1-3, with 8 bases lining up with TRBD1. Germline loops: CDR1 KGHSH, CDR2 LQKENI. The length of the CDR3 is 16 residues. J was trimmed by 3 bases and V by 5 bases; bases with no gene match: 9. CDR3 nucleotides: TGTGCCAGCTCAACAAGCCCAACAGGGGGTGGAAACACCATATATTTT. It codes for CASSTSPTGGGNTIYF.

The chain uses TRBV18 and TRBJ2-2; D is undetermined. The CDR3 has 14 amino acids. The V end was cut by 8 bases, the J end by 0 bases, with 10 bases between. Germline V gene lookup returns CDR1 KGHSH and CDR2 LQKENI. DNA for the CDR3: TGTGCCAGCATGGTGGTCTCGAACACCGGGGAGCTGTTTTTT. This encodes CASMVVSNTGELFF.

This sequence joins TRBV27 and TRBJ1-6; D perhaps matches TRBD1 (5 bases). V was shortened by 3 bases and J by 7 bases, with 10 bases between the two germline ends. Germline lookup yields CDR1 MNHEY and CDR2 SMNVEV (reference sequence). The CDR3 consists of 14 residues. This CDR3 reads CASSFLGGNSPLHF. The DNA for the CDR3 is TGTGCCAGCAGTTTCCTCGGGGGGAATTCACCCCTCCACTTT.

This chain joins TRBV7-8 and TRBJ1-3; TRBD1 is a possible D gene (5 bases). Germline V gene sequence: CDR1 SGHVS, CDR2 FQNEAQ. The CDR3 length is 19 residues. The V gene lost 4 bases and the J gene lost 0 bases, with 22 bases spanning the gap. The CDR3 loop reads CASSSYIPLAGDSGNTIYF. The CDR3 coding sequence is TGTGCCAGCAGCTCCTATATCCCATTGGCGGGGGACTCTGGAAACACCATATATTTT.

V usage is TRBV6-1 and J usage is TRBJ2-3; 7 positions agree with TRBD1. The V segment lost 4 bases and the J segment 6 bases; nucleotides outside the gene matches: 4. The CDR3 has 13 residues. Germline CDR1 is MNHNS and CDR2 is SASEGT. DNA of the CDR3: TGTGCCAGCAGTGCTAGGGGGCCTGATACGCAGTATTTT. Encoded protein: CASSARGPDTQYF.

The rearrangement links TRBV28 to TRBJ2-7; D could derive from TRBD1 or TRBD2 (5 bases each). This CDR3 region has 12 residues. Germline V lookup: CDR1 MDHEN, CDR2 SYDVKM. The V gene lost 8 bases and the J gene lost 4 bases, with 12 bases spanning the gap. DNA of the CDR3: TGTGCCAGCGAGGGAAGGGGATACGAGCAGTACTTC. Translation gives CASEGRGYEQYF.

The chain uses TRBV7-9 and TRBJ2-7; 7 bases agree with TRBD1. The CDR3 has 15 residues. Germline CDR1 is SEHNR and CDR2 is FQNEAQ (reference sequence). V lost 5 bases and J lost 5; bases outside the gene matches: 12. CDR3 sequence reads: CASSLRPGGLNEQYF. CDR3 nucleotide sequence: TGTGCCAGCAGCCTCCGGCCAGGGGGTCTCAACGAGCAGTACTTC.

The J gene is TRBJ2-5, the V gene TRBV7-8; weak D call: TRBD1 (6 bases). V shed 1 base and J shed 4 bases, with 10 bases lying between them. There are 14 residues in the CDR3. CDR1 is SGHVS and CDR2 is FQNEAQ in the germline V gene. CDR3: CASSLEARGETQYF. As DNA, the CDR3 is TGTGCCAGCAGCTTAGAAGCCAGGGGAGAGACCCAGTACTTC.

The V and J genes are TRBV7-9 and TRBJ1-6; TRBD1 aligns across 7 bases. The CDR3 runs 14 residues. Germline trimming cut 4 bases from V and 6 bases from J; bases unmatched to any gene: 3. Per the germline V gene, CDR1 is SEHNR and CDR2 is FQNEAQ (reference sequence). The CDR3 nucleotides read TGTGCCAGCAGCTCGGGACAGCTTAATTCACCCCTCCACTTT. Translating it yields CASSSGQLNSPLHF.

The chain carries TRBV2 and TRBJ2-6, with unresolved D. Per the germline V gene, CDR1 is SNHLY and CDR2 is FYNNEI. The V and J ends lost 2 bases and 0 bases respectively, with 5 bases between them. The CDR3 covers 15 residues. DNA for the CDR3: TGTGCCAGCAGTGAATCCAGCTCTGGGGCCAACGTCCTGACTTTC. This encodes CASSESSSGANVLTF. Filled out from reference TRBV2 and TRBJ2-6, the complete variable domain reads EPEVTQTPSHQVTQMGQEVILRCVPISNHLYFYWYRQILGQKVEFLVSFYNNEISEKSEIFDDQFSVERPDGSNFTLKIRSTKLEDSAMYFCASSESSSGANVLTFGAGSRLTVL.

CDR3 region: CASSLGGEDEQYF. CDR3 sequence (DNA): TGTGCCAGCAGCCTAGGGGGGGAGGACGAGCAGTACTTC. This chain links TRBV7-6 with TRBJ2-7; D possibly corresponds to TRBD2 (7 bases). CDR3 length: 13 amino acids. The V gene lost 5 bases and the J gene lost 5 bases, with 13 bases spanning the gap. Germline V gives CDR1 SGHVS, CDR2 FNYEAQ.